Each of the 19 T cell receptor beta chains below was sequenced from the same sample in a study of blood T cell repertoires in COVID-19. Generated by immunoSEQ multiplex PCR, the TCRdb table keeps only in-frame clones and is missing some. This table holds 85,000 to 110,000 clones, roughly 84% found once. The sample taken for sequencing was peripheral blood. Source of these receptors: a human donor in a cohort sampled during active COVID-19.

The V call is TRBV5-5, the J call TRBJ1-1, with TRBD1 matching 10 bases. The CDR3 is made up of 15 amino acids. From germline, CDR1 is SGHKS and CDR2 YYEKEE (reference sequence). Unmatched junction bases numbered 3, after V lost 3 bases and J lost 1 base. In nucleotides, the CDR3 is TGTGCCAGCAGCTGGACAGGGGGAACGAACACTGAAGCTTTCTTT. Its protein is CASSWTGGTNTEAFF.

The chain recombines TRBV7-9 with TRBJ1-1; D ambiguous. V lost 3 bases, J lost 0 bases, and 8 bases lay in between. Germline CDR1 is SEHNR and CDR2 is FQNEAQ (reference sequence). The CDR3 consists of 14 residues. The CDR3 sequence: CASSFPNLNTEAFF. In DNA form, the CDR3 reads TGTGCCAGCAGCTTTCCGAACTTGAACACTGAAGCTTTCTTT.

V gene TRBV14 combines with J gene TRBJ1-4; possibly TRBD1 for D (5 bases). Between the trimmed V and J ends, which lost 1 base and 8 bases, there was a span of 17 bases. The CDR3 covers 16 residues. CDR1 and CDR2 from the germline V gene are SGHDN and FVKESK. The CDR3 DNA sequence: TGTGCCAGCAGCCAAGCGCTCCCGGGGGTCCGAGAAAAACTGTTTTTT. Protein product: CASSQALPGVREKLFF.

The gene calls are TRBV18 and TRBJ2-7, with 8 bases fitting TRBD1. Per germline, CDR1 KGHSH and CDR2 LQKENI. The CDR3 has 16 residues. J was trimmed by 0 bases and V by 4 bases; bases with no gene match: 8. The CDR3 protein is CASSRFPTGASYEQYF. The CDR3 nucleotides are TGTGCCAGCTCACGGTTCCCGACAGGGGCCTCCTACGAGCAGTACTTC.

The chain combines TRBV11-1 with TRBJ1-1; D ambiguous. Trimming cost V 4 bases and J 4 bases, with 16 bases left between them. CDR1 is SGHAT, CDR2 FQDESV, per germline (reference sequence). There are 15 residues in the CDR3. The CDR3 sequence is CASSYEGQAGTEAFF. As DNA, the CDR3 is TGTGCCAGCAGCTACGAGGGCCAGGCGGGCACTGAAGCTTTCTTT.

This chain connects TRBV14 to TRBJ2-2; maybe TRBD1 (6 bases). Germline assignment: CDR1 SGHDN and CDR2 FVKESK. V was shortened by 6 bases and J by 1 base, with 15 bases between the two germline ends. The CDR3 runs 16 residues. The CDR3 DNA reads TGTGCCAGCAGACTCACCGGGACAAGGAACACCGGGGAGCTGTTTTTT. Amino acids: CASRLTGTRNTGELFF. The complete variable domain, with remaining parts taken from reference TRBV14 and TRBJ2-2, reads EAGVTQFPSHSVIEKGQTVTLRCDPISGHDNLYWYRRVMGKEIKFLLHFVKESKQDESGMPNNRFLAERTGGTYSTLKVQPAELEDSGVYFCASRLTGTRNTGELFFGEGSRLTVL.

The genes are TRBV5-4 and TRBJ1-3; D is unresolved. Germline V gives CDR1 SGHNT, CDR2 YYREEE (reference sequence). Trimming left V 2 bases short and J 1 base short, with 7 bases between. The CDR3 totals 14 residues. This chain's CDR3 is CASSFERSGNTIYF. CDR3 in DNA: TGTGCCAGCAGCTTTGAGAGGTCTGGAAACACCATATATTTT.

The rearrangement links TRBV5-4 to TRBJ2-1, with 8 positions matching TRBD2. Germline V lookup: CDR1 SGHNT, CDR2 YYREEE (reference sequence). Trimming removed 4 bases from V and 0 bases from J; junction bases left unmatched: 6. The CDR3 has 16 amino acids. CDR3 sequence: CASSREGPSSYNEQFF. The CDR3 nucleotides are TGTGCCAGCAGCCGGGAGGGTCCGAGCTCCTACAATGAGCAGTTCTTC. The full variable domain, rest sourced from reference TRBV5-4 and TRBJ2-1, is ETGVTQSPTHLIKTRGQQVTLRCSSQSGHNTVSWYQQALGQGPQFIFQYYREEENGRGNFPPRFSGLQFPNYSSELNVNALELDDSALYLCASSREGPSSYNEQFFGPGTRLTVL.

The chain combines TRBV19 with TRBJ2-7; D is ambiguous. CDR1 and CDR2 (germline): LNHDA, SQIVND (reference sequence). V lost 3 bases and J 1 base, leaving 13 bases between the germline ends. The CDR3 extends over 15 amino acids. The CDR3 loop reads CASSMASGQSYEQYF. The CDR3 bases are TGTGCCAGTAGTATGGCGTCAGGCCAATCCTACGAGCAGTACTTC.

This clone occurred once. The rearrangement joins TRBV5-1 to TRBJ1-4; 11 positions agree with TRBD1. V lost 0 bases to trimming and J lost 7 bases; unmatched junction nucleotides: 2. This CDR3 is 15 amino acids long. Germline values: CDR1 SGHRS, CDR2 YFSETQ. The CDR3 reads CASSLEGTGGEKLFF. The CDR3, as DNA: TGCGCCAGCAGCTTGGAAGGGACAGGGGGTGAAAAACTGTTTTTT.

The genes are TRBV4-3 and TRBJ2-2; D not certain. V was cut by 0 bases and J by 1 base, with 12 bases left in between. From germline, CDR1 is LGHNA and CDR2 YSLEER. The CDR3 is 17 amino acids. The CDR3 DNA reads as TGCGCCAGCAGCCAAGAAGTACGAGCCCGGAACACCGGGGAGCTGTTTTTT. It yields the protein CASSQEVRARNTGELFF.

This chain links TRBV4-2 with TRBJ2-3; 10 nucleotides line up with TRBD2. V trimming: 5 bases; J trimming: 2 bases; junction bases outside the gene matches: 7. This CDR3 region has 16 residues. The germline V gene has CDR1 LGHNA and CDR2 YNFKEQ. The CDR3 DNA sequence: TGTGCCAGCAGCTCAACAGGACTAGCGGCCACAGATACGCAGTATTTT. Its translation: CASSSTGLAATDTQYF.

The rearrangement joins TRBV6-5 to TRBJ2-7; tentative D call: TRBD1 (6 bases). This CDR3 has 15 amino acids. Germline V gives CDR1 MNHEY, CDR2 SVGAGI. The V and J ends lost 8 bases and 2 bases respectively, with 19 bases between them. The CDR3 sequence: CASSPGSRGPYEQYF. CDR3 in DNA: TGTGCCAGCTCCCCCGGGTCCAGGGGCCCCTACGAGCAGTACTTC.

CDR3 loop: CSVEDRRRGYTF. DNA for the CDR3: TGCAGCGTTGAAGATCGTCGGAGGGGCTACACCTTC. The gene calls are TRBV29-1 and TRBJ1-2, with D uncertain. Germline loops: CDR1 SQVTM, CDR2 ANQGSEA. Trimming shortened V by 0 bases and J by 8 bases, and 10 bases separated the two germline ends. The CDR3 contains 12 residues.

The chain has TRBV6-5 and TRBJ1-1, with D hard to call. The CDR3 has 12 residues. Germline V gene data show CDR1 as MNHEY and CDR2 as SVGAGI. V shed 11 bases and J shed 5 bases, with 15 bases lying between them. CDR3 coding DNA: TGTGCCCTTAAGGGTCGAGGGACTGAAGCTTTCTTT. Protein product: CALKGRGTEAFF.

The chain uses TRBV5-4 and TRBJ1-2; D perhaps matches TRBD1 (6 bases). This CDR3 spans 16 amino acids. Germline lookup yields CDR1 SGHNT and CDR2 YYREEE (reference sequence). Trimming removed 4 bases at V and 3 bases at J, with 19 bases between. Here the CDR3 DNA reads TGTGCCAGCAGCACAGGGCGGCCGGGCTCCCACTATGGCTACACCTTC. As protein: CASSTGRPGSHYGYTF.

The CDR3 DNA reads TGTGCCAGCAGCCTTACGGGGGGGCCTGTGGAGACCCAGTACTTC. This codes for CASSLTGGPVETQYF. The chain has TRBV14 and TRBJ2-5; 8 bases line up with TRBD2. CDR3 length: 15 residues. J gave up 5 bases and V 4 bases, and 9 bases lay outside the gene matches. Looked up from germline, CDR1 is SGHDN and CDR2 is FVKESK.

Written as DNA, the CDR3 is TGTGCCAGCAGCCCAACACACCGCTCCTATAATTCACCCCTCCACTTT. It specifies CASSPTHRSYNSPLHF. The V and J genes are TRBV3-1 (or the pseudogene TRBV3-2) and TRBJ1-6; D gene unclear. V lost 4 bases and J lost 0, with 10 bases in between. Germline V gene lookup returns CDR1 LGHDT and CDR2 YNNKEL (reference sequence). The CDR3 is 16 residues long.

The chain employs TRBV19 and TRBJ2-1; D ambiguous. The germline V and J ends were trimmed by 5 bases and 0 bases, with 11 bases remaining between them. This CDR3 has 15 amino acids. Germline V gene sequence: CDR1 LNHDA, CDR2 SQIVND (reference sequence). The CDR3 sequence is CASSLEPVSYNEQFF. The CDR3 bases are TGTGCCAGTAGTCTGGAGCCAGTCTCCTACAATGAGCAGTTCTTC.